The 2 T cell receptor beta chains below come from one sample, sequenced in a study of stem cell transplantation in POMP-related autoinflammatory disease. TCRdb's table, derived via immunoSEQ multiplex PCR, lists solely in-frame clones and lacks some. This sample yields some 70,000 clones, of which about nine tenths are seen a single time; roughly 0.7% belongs to the top ten. Source: CD4+ T cells from PBMCs, taken after stem cell transplantation. Every receptor here comes from a human patient with POMP-related autoinflammation and immune dysregulation (PRAID). Some T cells may be transferred from the graft donor.

The chain joins TRBV6-1 to TRBJ1-5; maybe TRBD1 (5 bases). V was clipped by 2 bases and J by 6 bases, with 11 bases between them. CDR1 MNHNS and CDR2 SASEGT come from the germline V gene. This CDR3 is 14 amino acids long. CDR3 nucleotides: TGTGCCAGCAGTGAAACCTGGGGCACTCAGCCCCAGCATTTT. Protein product: CASSETWGTQPQHF.

This clone has a single count. The chain employs TRBV5-4 and TRBJ2-7; tentatively, D is TRBD2 (5 bases). The CDR3 loop spans 16 amino acids. V lost 5 bases, J lost 0 bases, and 18 bases lay in between. Germline V gene sequence: CDR1 SGHNT, CDR2 YYREEE (reference sequence). This chain's CDR3 is CASRSHGLISSYEQYV. The CDR3 DNA follows: TGTGCCAGCAGATCTCATGGACTGATAAGCTCCTACGAGCAGTACGTC.